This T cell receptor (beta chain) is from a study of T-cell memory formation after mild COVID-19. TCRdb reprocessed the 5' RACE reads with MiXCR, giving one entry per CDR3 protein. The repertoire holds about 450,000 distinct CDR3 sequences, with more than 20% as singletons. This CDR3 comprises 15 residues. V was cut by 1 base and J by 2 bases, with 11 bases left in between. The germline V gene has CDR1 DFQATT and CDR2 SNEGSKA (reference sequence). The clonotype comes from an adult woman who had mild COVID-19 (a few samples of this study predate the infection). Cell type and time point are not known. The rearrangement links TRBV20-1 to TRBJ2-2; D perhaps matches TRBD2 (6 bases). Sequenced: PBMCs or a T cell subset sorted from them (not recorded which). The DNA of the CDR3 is TGCAGTGCTAGAGCCCCCGGGACTAACACCGGGGAGCTGTTTTTT. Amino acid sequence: CSARAPGTNTGELFF.